These T cell receptor beta chains were read from a single sample in a study of T cell responses to AZD1222 COVID-19 vaccine. Profiled with immunoSEQ multiplex PCR; TCRdb holds only in-frame clones, not every one. The sample lists fewer than 45,000 clones; over 80% were seen once. This material consisted of peripheral blood, taken on day 0 of AZD1222 vaccination. These receptors all come from an adult in good health. The CDR3 runs from the conserved cysteine through the conserved F or W. The D gene is left open where the match is weak. Size is omitted from some rows. Given values are once, few, many or a class for expanded clones.

j_gene	d_gene	abundance	v_gene	CDR3aa	CDR3nt
TRBJ2-2	TRBD1	.	TRBV24-1	CATRRQGLGELFF	TGTGCCACCAGGAGACAGGGGTTGGGGGAGCTGTTTTTT
TRBJ1-3	.	.	TRBV30	CAWRGNTIYF	TGTGCCTGGAGGGGAAACACCATATATTTT
TRBJ2-3	TRBD2	.	TRBV29-1	CSVDEGNSGRAPDTQYF	TGCAGCGTTGATGAGGGAAATAGCGGGAGGGCCCCAGATACGCAGTATTTT
TRBJ2-7	TRBD1	.	TRBV28	CASTAGQGGSYEQYF	TGTGCCAGCACTGCCGGACAGGGAGGATCCTACGAGCAGTACTTC
TRBJ2-1	.	.	TRBV30	CASPGPLGNEQFF	TGTGCCTCCCCGGGACCCCTGGGGAATGAGCAGTTCTTC
TRBJ1-5	.	.	TRBV11-2	CASSEGDFQPQHF	TGTGCCAGCAGTGAGGGGGATTTTCAGCCCCAGCATTTT
TRBJ2-4	.	few	TRBV10-2	CASRPTTWEGAGLAKNIQYF	TGCGCCAGCAGACCAACCACCTGGGAGGGGGCAGGATTAGCCAAAAACATTCAGTACTTC
TRBJ2-7	.	.	TRBV2	CASKLGTDLYEQYF	TGTGCCAGCAAATTGGGGACCGATCTCTACGAGCAGTACTTC
TRBJ2-3	TRBD2	.	TRBV29-1	CSVVGTSAGTQYF	TGCAGCGTTGTTGGGACTAGCGCCGGTACGCAGTATTTT
TRBJ2-3	TRBD2	.	TRBV30	CAWSVLASTQYF	TGTGCCTGGAGTGTACTAGCGTCTACGCAGTATTTT
TRBJ1-5	TRBD1	.	TRBV6-1	CASSEGTGGLWNQPQHF	TGTGCCAGCAGTGAAGGGACAGGGGGCTTATGGAATCAGCCCCAGCATTTT